The source of this TCR beta chain is a study of T-cell reconstitution after alpha-beta-depleted transplantation in children. Points from the study as a whole: After one year, T-cell counts and TCRbeta diversity mostly came from new T cells. Recipient T cells and thymic progenitors that survived gave rise to the high TCRbeta diversity observed at day 60 in some patients.

A note on this clonotype: Its specificity is unknown.

The TCRbeta library incorporated unique molecular identifiers. TCRdb re-called the PCR reads with MiXCR, one entry per CDR3 protein. The sample shows approximately 520,000 distinct CDR3 sequences, roughly an eighth of them seen only once. This TCR came from a female patient between 2 and 15 years old who had a stem cell transplant for aplastic anemia, so the T cells may come from the graft donor. The source material was PBMCs, mostly from graft donor cells, sampled 180 days after TCRalphabeta/CD19-depleted stem cell transplant.

In DNA, the CDR3 is TGTGCCTGGAGTGTACGAGGATTAGCTGGGGCCAACGTCCTGACTTTC. Its translation: CAWSVRGLAGANVLTF. The chain has TRBV30 and TRBJ2-6; D remains unclear. The CDR3 runs 16 residues. V lost 0 bases and J 2 bases, leaving 11 bases between the germline ends. The V gene's germline CDR1 is GTSNPN and CDR2 SVGIG (reference sequence).